The clone carrying this TCR beta chain was seen once. The target antigen is unknown. One end of the junction fails to match germline, which may point to a read error. The CDR3 covers 15 residues. The germline gives CDR1 SGDLS, CDR2 YYNGEE. A constant-region primer served to make TCR beta cDNA from around 500 ng total RNA. TCR beta libraries came from three nested multiplex PCR rounds using slightly modified ARM-PCR. Both of the initial two PCR rounds ran for around 9 cycles and employed TRBV1-TRBV30 forward primers alongside a C-beta reverse primer. MiXCR was run by TCRdb on the multiplex PCR reads, yielding one entry per CDR3 protein. The sample lists about 190,000 distinct CDR3 sequences; over 80% were seen once. These data originate in a study of tumor-infiltrating lymphocytes in primary liver carcinoma. General observations from the study: Between tumor regions, pairs overlapped more than tumor-adjacent and tumor-blood pairs did.

From roughly 21-30 mg of unsorted bulk tissue, DNA and RNA were co-extracted together. Sequencing was performed on tumor tissue from primary liver carcinoma. The chain is built from TRBV9 and TRBJ2-2; the D gene is possibly TRBD1 (6 bases). The source is a man in his forties with primary liver carcinoma and hepatitis B virus infection. The CDR3 nucleotides read TGTACCAGCAGCGTAGAAGGACAGACCACCGGGGAGCTGTTTTTT. Translation gives CTSSVEGQTTGELFF.